These 15 T cell receptor beta chains were sequenced from one sample in a study of T cells in Graves' hyperthyroidism and ophthalmopathy. The source material, RNA transcripts, was used to amplify TCR beta CDR3 regions. The study used the HTBI primer set for a first-round RT-PCR of the TCR CDR3. TCRdb re-called the multiplex PCR reads through MiXCR, storing one row per CDR3 protein. This sample has around 700,000 distinct CDR3 sequences, with 35% found just once. The sample consisted of blood. The origin of the receptors is a woman aged 40 to 50 with Graves' hyperthyroidism.

The chain employs TRBV6-2 or TRBV6-3 and TRBJ1-5, with unresolved D. The CDR3 is 17 amino acids. The germline V gene encodes CDR1 MNHEY and CDR2 SVGEGT. V dropped 5 bases and J dropped 0 bases, with 17 bases sitting between them. The CDR3 reads CASSQGLTSYSNQPQHF. For the CDR3, the DNA is TGTGCCAGCAGTCAAGGACTTACTTCCTATAGCAATCAGCCCCAGCATTTT.

This clonotype was found a few times. This chain links TRBV9 with TRBJ1-2, with 8 positions matching TRBD1. CDR3 length equals 15 residues. The germline V gene encodes CDR1 SGDLS and CDR2 YYNGEE. The ends lost 4 bases at V and 5 bases at J; junction bases unmatched: 10. The CDR3 DNA reads TGTGCCAGCAGCCCGGCGCCTTGGACAGGGTATGGCTACACCTTC. Amino acid sequence: CASSPAPWTGYGYTF.

The chain combines TRBV5-1 with TRBJ1-2, with 8 bases that match TRBD1. Germline CDR1 reads SGHRS; CDR2 reads YFSETQ. This CDR3 has 14 residues. V shed 5 bases and J 8 bases; nucleotides not matched to a gene: 11. The CDR3 reads CASRLDRVRDGYTF. The CDR3 DNA is TGCGCCAGCAGGCTGGACAGGGTCCGTGACGGCTACACCTTC.

With regard to this clonotype: One end of the junction does not line up with germline, which may come from a read error. This chain uses TRBV5-1 with TRBJ2-7, with TRBD1 as a possible D gene (6 bases). The CDR3 consists of 15 residues. The germline V gene has CDR1 SGHRS and CDR2 YFSETQ. The CDR3 protein is CASSKGQPNTEELYF. As DNA, the CDR3 is TGCGCCAGCAGTAAGGGACAACCGAACACCGAGGAGCTGTACTTC. The full variable domain, rest sourced from reference TRBV5-1 and TRBJ2-7, is KAGVTQTPRYLIKTRGQQVTLSCSPISGHRSVSWYQQTPGQGLQFLFEYFSETQRNKGNFPGRFSGRQFSNSRSEMNVSTLELGDSALYLCASSKGQPNTEELYFGPGTRLTVT.

As regards this clonotype: Without the conserved terminal phenylalanine or tryptophan, this CDR3 likely stems from a read error. The DNA is omitted, as the CDR3 cannot be located on it reliably, and the CDR3 follows TCRdb's listing. The chain has TRBV10-3 and TRBJ2-6. Germline V CDR1 and CDR2: ENHRY, SYGVKD. The CDR3 length is 8 residues, termini included. This chain's CDR3 is CAISIPDT.

This clonotype showed up just a few times. The chain has TRBV19 and TRBJ1-1; a weak D match, TRBD1 (5 bases). V shed 1 base and J shed 13 bases, with 19 bases lying between them. CDR1 LNHDA and CDR2 SQIVND come from the germline V gene (reference sequence). This CDR3 contains 14 residues. The CDR3 sequence: CASSIVPGGGIGFF. DNA of the CDR3: TGTGCCAGTAGTATAGTTCCTGGGGGAGGGATAGGTTTCTTT.

A remark on this clonotype: It may be a read error: a sequence one base away is much more abundant. This rearrangement joins TRBV12-3 or TRBV12-4 to TRBJ1-5; D possibly uses TRBD1 or TRBD2 (5 bases each). The tail of the sequence fits TRBJ2-3 better, so the J call may be wrong. The CDR3 is 14 residues long. This CDR3 reads CASSLWGRDQPQYF. The CDR3 DNA follows: TGTGCCAGCAGTTTATGGGGCAGGGACCAGCCCCAGTATTTT.

A few counts support this clonotype. A read error may produce the germline difference seen at one junction end. This chain links TRBV10-3 with TRBJ2-7; D not resolved. The V gene's germline CDR1 is ENHRY and CDR2 SYGVKD. The length of the CDR3 is 16 residues. This CDR3 reads CASSYSGLPPAYEQYF. The CDR3 DNA follows: TGTGCCAGCAGTTACTCGGGTCTCCCACCGGCCTACGAGCAGTACTTC.

The genes are TRBV11-2 and TRBJ2-7; 7 nucleotides align to TRBD1. The germline gives CDR1 SGHAT, CDR2 FQNNGV. The V gene end was trimmed by 5 bases and the J gene end by 1 base; junction bases not matched to a gene: 17. The CDR3 is 18 residues long. The CDR3, as DNA: TGTGCCAGCAGCGTTAGGAACCGGGACAGTCTTTCTTCCTACGAGCAGTACTTC. Translation: CASSVRNRDSLSSYEQYF.

This clonotype was counted between two and nine times. One end of the junction does not line up with germline, which may come from a read error. The CDR3 loop reads CANSLAAANYGYTF. The CDR3 DNA is TGCGCCAACAGCTTGGCCGCAGCTAACTATGGCTACACCTTC. The chain is built from TRBV5-1 and TRBJ1-2; D not resolved. The CDR3 runs to 14 residues. CDR1 is SGHRS, CDR2 YFSETQ, per germline.

Worth noting for this clonotype: One base away lies a much larger clone, so this may be a sequencing read error. The rearrangement links TRBV7-3 to TRBJ1-2, with TRBD1 matching 10 bases. V lost 2 bases, J lost 3 bases, and 9 bases stayed unmatched. CDR3 size: 17 residues. Looked up from germline, CDR1 is SGHTA and CDR2 is FQGTGA. The CDR3 loop is CASSLGTGESSHYGYTF. The CDR3 DNA reads TGTGCCAGCAGCTTAGGGACAGGGGAGTCAAGTCACTATGGCTACACCTTC.

As regards this clonotype: The CDR3 does not close with the conserved phenylalanine or tryptophan, likely indicating a read error. The genes are TRBV9 and TRBJ1-1; 7 bases match TRBD1. V was pared by 3 bases and J by 5 bases, with 7 bases of the junction left unmatched. The CDR3 contains 14 residues. The V gene's germline CDR1 is SGDLS and CDR2 YYNGEE. CDR3 coding DNA: TGTGCCAGCAGCGGCGACAGGGAGGCTACTGAAGCTTTCTCT. Residues: CASSGDREATEAFS.

The chain has TRBV7-1 and TRBJ1-6; 10 bases match TRBD1. TRBV7-1 is marked as an open reading frame, function uncertain. This CDR3 has 14 amino acids. V lost 6 bases, J lost 10 bases, and 6 bases stayed unmatched. The DNA of the CDR3 is TGTGCCAGCAGTTCGGGACAGGGGTTCTCACCCCTCCACTTT. Translation gives CASSSGQGFSPLHF.

The V and J genes are TRBV2 and TRBJ2-2; a weak D match, TRBD1 (5 bases). From germline, CDR1 is SNHLY and CDR2 FYNNEI. V was cut by 4 bases and J by 5 bases, with 14 bases left in between. This CDR3 has 15 amino acids. DNA of the CDR3: TGTGCCAGCAGTGCCTCCAGGGTATTTACCGGGGAGCTGTTTTTT. Its protein product is CASSASRVFTGELFF.

This clonotype has a count of ten or more. The chain links TRBV7-9 to TRBJ1-4; 7 bases line up with TRBD1. The CDR3 loop spans 14 amino acids. Germline values: CDR1 SEHNR, CDR2 FQNEAQ (reference sequence). V shed 4 bases and J 8 bases; nucleotides not matched to a gene: 7. The CDR3 protein is CASSSRQGGEKLFF. As DNA, the CDR3 is TGTGCCAGCAGCTCCAGACAGGGTGGCGAAAAACTGTTTTTT. Filled out from reference TRBV7-9 and TRBJ1-4, the complete variable domain reads DTGVSQNPRHKITKRGQNVTFRCDPISEHNRLYWYRQTLGQGPEFLTYFQNEAQLEKSRLLSDRFSAERPKGSFSTLEIQRTEQGDSAMYLCASSSRQGGEKLFFGSGTQLSVL.